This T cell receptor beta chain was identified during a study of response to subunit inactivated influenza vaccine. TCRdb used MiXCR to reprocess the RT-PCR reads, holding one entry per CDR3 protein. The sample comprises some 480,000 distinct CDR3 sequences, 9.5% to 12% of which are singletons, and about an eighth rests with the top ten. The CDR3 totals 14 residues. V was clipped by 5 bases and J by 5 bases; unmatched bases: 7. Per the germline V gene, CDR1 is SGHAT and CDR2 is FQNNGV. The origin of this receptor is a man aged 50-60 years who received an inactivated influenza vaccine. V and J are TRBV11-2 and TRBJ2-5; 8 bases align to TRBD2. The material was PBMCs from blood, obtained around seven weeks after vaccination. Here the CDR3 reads CASSPGGVFETQYF. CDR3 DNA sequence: TGTGCCAGCAGCCCGGGAGGGGTTTTCGAGACCCAGTACTTC.